The 10 T cell receptor beta chains reported below all come from one sample, sequenced in a study of read filtering for tumor transcriptome and immune sequencing. The library was built from 400 to 500 ng RNA with molecular barcoded adaptors for alpha/delta and beta/gamma chains. A single record per CDR3 protein comes from TCRdb applying MiXCR to the reads. This sample has 50,000 or so distinct CDR3 sequences; about 12% occur once, and the top ten carry about 15%. What was sequenced was a population of CD138-negative cells sorted from bone marrow. These receptors were taken from a donor aged 40 or older with multiple myeloma.

Concerning this clonotype: A far more abundant clone sits one base away, making this likely a read error. The chain uses TRBV6-5 and TRBJ1-2; 11 bases match TRBD1. The CDR3 is made up of 14 amino acids. The V gene's germline CDR1 is MNHEY and CDR2 SVGAGI. The CDR3 bases are TGTGCCAGCGGAGAACAGGACAGGGGGCGCATCATTCCCTTC. It specifies CASGEQDRGRIIPF.

This clonotype was recorded many times. This chain links TRBV30 with TRBJ2-1, with unresolved D. The V gene's germline CDR1 is GTSNPN and CDR2 SVGIG (reference sequence). V was cut by 5 bases and J by 8 bases, with 10 bases left in between. CDR3 length: 11 residues. The chain's CDR3 is CAWARSDEQFF. Written as DNA, the CDR3 is TGTGCCTGGGCCCGAAGCGATGAGCAGTTCTTC.

This chain links TRBV9 with TRBJ2-1; a weak D match, TRBD2 (5 bases). There are 16 residues in the CDR3. Trimming took off 5 bases at V and 4 bases at J, with 19 bases between the two ends. Germline CDR1 reads SGDLS; CDR2 reads YYNGEE. As DNA, the CDR3 is TGTGCCAGCAGTGTAACTCCGGGAACCCTATACAATGAGCAGTTCTTC. Amino acids: CASSVTPGTLYNEQFF. Combining the CDR3 with reference TRBV9 and TRBJ2-1 gives the whole variable domain DSGVTQTPKHLITATGQRVTLRCSPRSGDLSVYWYQQSLDQGLQFLIQYYNGEERAKGNILERFSAQQFPDLHSELNLSSLELGDSALYFCASSVTPGTLYNEQFFGPGTRLTVL.

This clonotype was detected many times. The chain carries TRBV7-8 and TRBJ2-1; TRBD2 is a possible D gene (5 bases). V was shortened by 1 base and J by 8 bases, with 9 bases between the two germline ends. The CDR3 has 13 residues. Per the germline V gene, CDR1 is SGHVS and CDR2 is FQNEAQ. The DNA for the CDR3 is TGTGCCAGCAGCTTAGTAGCGTTCGATGAGCAGTTCTTC. Its protein is CASSLVAFDEQFF.

A single count supports this clonotype. A read error may explain this, as a much larger clone is one base away. The V call is TRBV7-9, the J call TRBJ1-5; tentative D call: TRBD1 (6 bases). The DNA matches TRBJ2-3 better at its end, which makes the J call doubtful. The CDR3 extends over 17 amino acids. Germline lookup yields CDR1 SEHNR and CDR2 FQNEAQ (reference sequence). Written as DNA, the CDR3 is TGTGCCAGCAGCTTATCACCAGGGGCCCTGAGCAATCAGCCCCAGTATTTT. Encoded protein: CASSLSPGALSNQPQYF.

This clonotype was counted at least ten times. This chain links TRBV24-1 with TRBJ2-2; maybe TRBD1 (5 bases). V shed 0 bases and J shed 6 bases, with 10 bases lying between them. CDR3 length: 15 amino acids. The germline CDR1 and CDR2 sequences are KGHDR and SFDVKD. The CDR3 loop is CATSDLGPGSGELFF. Written as DNA, the CDR3 is TGTGCCACCAGTGATTTGGGACCAGGGTCCGGGGAGCTGTTTTTT.

The sample holds many counts of this clonotype. This sequence may be a read error, since a much larger clone differs from it by one base. The chain uses TRBV12-3 or TRBV12-4 and TRBJ2-1; 7 positions match TRBD2. The CDR3 spans 15 residues. The CDR3 DNA reads TGTGCCGGCAGCAGTAGCGGGTCCTCCTACAATGAGCAGTTCTTC. This codes for CAGSSSGSSYNEQFF.

This clonotype has ten or more counts. The chain has TRBV20-1 and TRBJ2-3, with TRBD1 matching over 9 bases. The CDR3 extends over 15 amino acids. Losses at the gene ends were 5 bases for V and 6 bases for J; bases not matched to a gene: 12. Germline V lookup: CDR1 DFQATT, CDR2 SNEGSKA (reference sequence). CDR3 in DNA: TGCAGTGCTCTCCCGGGACAGGGATCGACTGATACGCAGTATTTT. Translating gives CSALPGQGSTDTQYF.

The table lists this clonotype with many counts. The chain carries TRBV20-1 and TRBJ2-1; 8 bases match TRBD2. Looked up from germline, CDR1 is DFQATT and CDR2 is SNEGSKA (reference sequence). J gave up 8 bases and V 2 bases, and 8 bases lay outside the gene matches. The CDR3 consists of 14 residues. CDR3 region: CSARLRGAQDEQFF. CDR3 nucleotide sequence: TGCAGTGCTAGATTGCGGGGGGCGCAAGATGAGCAGTTCTTC.

This clonotype was counted between two and nine times. V gene TRBV7-9 combines with J gene TRBJ2-1, with 12 bases that match TRBD2. The CDR3 loop spans 13 amino acids. J was trimmed by 14 bases and V by 5 bases; bases with no gene match: 7. The germline V gene has CDR1 SEHNR and CDR2 FQNEAQ (reference sequence). The CDR3 sequence: CASSKLAGGYEFF. DNA for the CDR3: TGTGCCAGCAGCAAACTAGCGGGAGGCTACGAGTTCTTC.